This T cell receptor (beta chain) derives from a study of T cells in localized non-small cell lung cancer. CDR1 SGHRS and CDR2 YFSETQ come from the germline V gene. With 0 bases removed from V and 0 bases from J, the gap between germline ends came to 9 bases. The CDR3 totals 16 residues. The method was immunoSEQ multiplex PCR; TCRdb's version includes in-frame clones alone and lacks a portion of them. The table records approximately 4,000 clones, 30% to 35% of them present only once. This chain uses TRBV5-1 with TRBJ2-2; D unresolved. Source: normal lung tissue next to the tumor, taken before any cancer treatment. The clonotype originates from an older male donor with stage III lung adenocarcinoma. The DNA of the CDR3 is TGCGCCAGCAGCTTGGGCGTCAGGTCGAACACCGGGGAGCTGTTTTTT. It is translated as CASSLGVRSNTGELFF.